The clone carrying this T cell receptor beta chain has a count of ten or more. The data derive from a study of T-cell reconstitution after alpha-beta-depleted transplantation in children. The germline CDR1 and CDR2 sequences are DFQATT and SNEGSKA (reference sequence). The CDR3 is 13 amino acids. V shed 6 bases, J shed 5 bases, and the junction held 2 bases outside the gene matches. Unique molecular identifiers were incorporated during preparation of the TCRbeta library. TCRdb called the PCR reads again in MiXCR, with one record for every CDR3 protein. The sample shows around 600,000 distinct CDR3 sequences, around a sixth of them seen only once.

This receptor was obtained from a human donor who donated a stem cell graft to a child with acute myeloid leukemia. The specimen comprised PBMCs from the stem cell graft donor, sampled from the stem cell graft. V is TRBV20-1 and J is TRBJ2-1, with 12 bases aligning to TRBD2. The CDR3 bases are TGCAGTGCCGGACTAGCGGGGAACAATGAGCAGTTCTTC. Residues: CSAGLAGNNEQFF.